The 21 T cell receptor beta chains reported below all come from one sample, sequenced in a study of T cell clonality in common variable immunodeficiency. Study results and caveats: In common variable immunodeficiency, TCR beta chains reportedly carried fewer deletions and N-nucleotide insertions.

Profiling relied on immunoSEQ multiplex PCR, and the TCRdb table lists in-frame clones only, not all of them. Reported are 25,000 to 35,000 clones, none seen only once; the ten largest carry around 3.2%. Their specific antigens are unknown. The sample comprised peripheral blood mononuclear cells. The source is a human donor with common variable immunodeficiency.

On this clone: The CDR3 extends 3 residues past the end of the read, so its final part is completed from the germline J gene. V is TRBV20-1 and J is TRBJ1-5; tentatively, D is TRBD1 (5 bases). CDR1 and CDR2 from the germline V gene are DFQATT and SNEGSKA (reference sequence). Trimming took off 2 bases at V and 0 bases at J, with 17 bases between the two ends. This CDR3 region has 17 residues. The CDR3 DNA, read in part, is TGCAGTGCTAGAAGTAGGGGATCTGGTTATAGCAATCAGCCC. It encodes CSARSRGSGYSNQP. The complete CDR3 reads CSARSRGSGYSNQPQHF.

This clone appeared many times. The CDR3 region is CASSETTGAGELFF. The covered CDR3 bases are TGCGCCAGCAGTGAGACGACAGGGGCCGGGGAG. The chain has TRBV10-1 and TRBJ2-2, with 8 bases lining up with TRBD1. The read ends 3 residues before the CDR3 terminus; that terminus is restored from the germline J gene. Germline V lookup: CDR1 WNHNN, CDR2 SYGVQD (reference sequence). The J segment lost 6 bases and the V segment lost 2 bases, leaving 2 bases of the junction unmatched. The CDR3 consists of 14 residues.

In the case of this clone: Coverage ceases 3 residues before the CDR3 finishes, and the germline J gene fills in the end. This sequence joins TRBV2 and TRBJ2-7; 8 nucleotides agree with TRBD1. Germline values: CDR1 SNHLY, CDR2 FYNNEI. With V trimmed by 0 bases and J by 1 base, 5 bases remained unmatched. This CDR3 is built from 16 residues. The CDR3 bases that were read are TGTGCCAGCAGTGAAGCCTACGACAGGGGATCCTACGAG. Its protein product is CASSEAYDRGSYE. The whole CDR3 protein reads CASSEAYDRGSYEQYF.

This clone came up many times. The sequenced CDR3 bases are TGTGCCAGCAGCACAATCATTGCCTTTTACAATGAG. Its protein is CASSTIIAFYNE. In full, the CDR3 reads CASSTIIAFYNEQFF. The genes are TRBV7-8 and TRBJ2-1; D unresolved. The sequence runs out 3 residues before the end of the CDR3; the remainder is reconstructed from the germline J gene. V was shortened by 5 bases and J by 4 bases, with 15 bases between the two germline ends. The CDR3 is made up of 15 amino acids. Germline assignment: CDR1 SGHVS and CDR2 FQNEAQ. The full variable domain, rest sourced from reference TRBV7-8 and TRBJ2-1, is GAGVSQSPRYKVAKRGQDVALRCDPISGHVSLFWYQQALGQGPEFLTYFQNEAQLDKSGLPSDRFFAERPEGSVSTLKIQRTQQEDSAVYLCASSTIIAFYNEQFFGPGTRLTVL.

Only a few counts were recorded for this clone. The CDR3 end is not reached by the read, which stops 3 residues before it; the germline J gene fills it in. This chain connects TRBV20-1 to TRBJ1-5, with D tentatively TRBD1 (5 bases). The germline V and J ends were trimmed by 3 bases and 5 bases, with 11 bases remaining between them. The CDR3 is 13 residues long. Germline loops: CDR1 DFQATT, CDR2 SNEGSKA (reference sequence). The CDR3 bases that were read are TGCAGTGCTAGCCAGGACACGGATCAGCCC. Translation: CSASQDTDQP. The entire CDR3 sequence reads CSASQDTDQPQHF.

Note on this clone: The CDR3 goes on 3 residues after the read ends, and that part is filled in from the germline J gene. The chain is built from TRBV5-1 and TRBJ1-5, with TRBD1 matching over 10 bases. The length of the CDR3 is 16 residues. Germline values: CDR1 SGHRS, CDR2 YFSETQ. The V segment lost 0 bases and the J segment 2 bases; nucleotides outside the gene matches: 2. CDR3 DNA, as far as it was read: TGCGCCAGCAGCTTGGGGACAGGGGGAGGCAATCAGCCC. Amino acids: CASSLGTGGGNQP. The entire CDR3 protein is CASSLGTGGGNQPQHF. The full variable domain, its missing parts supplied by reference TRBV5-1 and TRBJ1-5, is KAGVTQTPRYLIKTRGQQVTLSCSPISGHRSVSWYQQTPGQGLQFLFEYFSETQRNKGNFPGRFSGRQFSNSRSEMNVSTLELGDSALYLCASSLGTGGGNQPQHFGDGTRLSIL.

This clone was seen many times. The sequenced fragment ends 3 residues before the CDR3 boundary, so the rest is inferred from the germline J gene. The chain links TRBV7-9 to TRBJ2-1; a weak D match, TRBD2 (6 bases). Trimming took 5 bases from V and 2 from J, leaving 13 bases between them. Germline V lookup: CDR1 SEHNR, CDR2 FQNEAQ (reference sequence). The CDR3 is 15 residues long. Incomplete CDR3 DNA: TGTGCCAGCAGCCAGGACGGAGGGGCCTACAATGAG. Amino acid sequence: CASSQDGGAYNE. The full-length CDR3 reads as CASSQDGGAYNEQFF.

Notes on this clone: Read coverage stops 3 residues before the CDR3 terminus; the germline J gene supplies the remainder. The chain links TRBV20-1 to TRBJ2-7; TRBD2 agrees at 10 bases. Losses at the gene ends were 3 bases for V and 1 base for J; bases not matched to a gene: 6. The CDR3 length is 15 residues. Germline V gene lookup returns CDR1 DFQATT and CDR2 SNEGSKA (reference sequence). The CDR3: CSASFWTSGSYEQYF. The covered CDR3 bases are TGCAGTGCTAGTTTTTGGACTAGCGGTTCCTACGAG.

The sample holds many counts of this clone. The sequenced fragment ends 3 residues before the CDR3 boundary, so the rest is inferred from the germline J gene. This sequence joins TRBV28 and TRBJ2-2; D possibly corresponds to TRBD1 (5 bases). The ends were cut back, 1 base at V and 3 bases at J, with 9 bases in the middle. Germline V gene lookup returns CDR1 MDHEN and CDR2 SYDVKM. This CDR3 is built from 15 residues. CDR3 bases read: TGTGCCAGCAGTTTATTGGACACCTACACCGGGGAG. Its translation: CASSLLDTYTGE. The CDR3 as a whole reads CASSLLDTYTGELFF.

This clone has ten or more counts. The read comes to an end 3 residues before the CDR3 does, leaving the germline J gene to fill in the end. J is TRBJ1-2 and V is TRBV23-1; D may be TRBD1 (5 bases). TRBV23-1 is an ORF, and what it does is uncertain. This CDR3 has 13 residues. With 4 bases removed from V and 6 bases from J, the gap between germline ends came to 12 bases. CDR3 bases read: TGCGCCAGCAGTCCAACAGGAAATAATGGC. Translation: CASSPTGNNG. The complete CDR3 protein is CASSPTGNNGYTF.

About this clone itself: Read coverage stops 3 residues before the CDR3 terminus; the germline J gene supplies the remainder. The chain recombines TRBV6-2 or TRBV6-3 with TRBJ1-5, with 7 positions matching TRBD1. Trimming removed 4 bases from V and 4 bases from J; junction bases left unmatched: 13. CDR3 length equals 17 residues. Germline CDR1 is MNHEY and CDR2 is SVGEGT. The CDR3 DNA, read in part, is TGTGCCAGCAGTTCCCCCACCGGGACAGTTTTTAATCAGCCC. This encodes CASSSPTGTVFNQP. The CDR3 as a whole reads CASSSPTGTVFNQPQHF.

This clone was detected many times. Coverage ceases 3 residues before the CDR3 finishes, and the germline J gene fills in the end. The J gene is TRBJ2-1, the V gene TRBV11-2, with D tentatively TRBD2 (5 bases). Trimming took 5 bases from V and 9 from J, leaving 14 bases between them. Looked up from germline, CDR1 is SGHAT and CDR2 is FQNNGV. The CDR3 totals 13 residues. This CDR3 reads CASSDTSGGEQFF. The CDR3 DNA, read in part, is TGTGCCAGCAGCGACACCAGCGGTGGTGAG.

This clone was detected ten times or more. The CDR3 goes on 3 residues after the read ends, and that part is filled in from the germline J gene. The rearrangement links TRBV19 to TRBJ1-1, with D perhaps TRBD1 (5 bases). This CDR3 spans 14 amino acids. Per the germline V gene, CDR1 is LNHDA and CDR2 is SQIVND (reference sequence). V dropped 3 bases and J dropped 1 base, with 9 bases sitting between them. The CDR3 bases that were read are TGTGCCAGTAGTATTCAGGGCTCGAACACTGAA. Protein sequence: CASSIQGSNTE. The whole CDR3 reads CASSIQGSNTEAFF.

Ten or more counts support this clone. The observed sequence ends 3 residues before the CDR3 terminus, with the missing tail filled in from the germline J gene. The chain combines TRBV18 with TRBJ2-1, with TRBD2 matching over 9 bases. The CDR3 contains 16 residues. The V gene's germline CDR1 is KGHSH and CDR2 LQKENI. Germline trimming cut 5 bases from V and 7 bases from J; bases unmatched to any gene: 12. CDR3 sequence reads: CASSELSGGRDNEQFF. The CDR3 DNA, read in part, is TGTGCCAGCTCAGAGCTTAGCGGGGGCCGTGATAATGAG.

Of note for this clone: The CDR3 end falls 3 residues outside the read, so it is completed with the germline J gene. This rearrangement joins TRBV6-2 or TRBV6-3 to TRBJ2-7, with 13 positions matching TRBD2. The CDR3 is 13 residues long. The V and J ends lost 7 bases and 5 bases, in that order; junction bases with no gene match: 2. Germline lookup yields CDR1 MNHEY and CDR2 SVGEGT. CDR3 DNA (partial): TGTGCCAGCAATGGACTAGCGGGGGACGAG. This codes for CASNGLAGDE. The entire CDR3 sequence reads CASNGLAGDEQYF.

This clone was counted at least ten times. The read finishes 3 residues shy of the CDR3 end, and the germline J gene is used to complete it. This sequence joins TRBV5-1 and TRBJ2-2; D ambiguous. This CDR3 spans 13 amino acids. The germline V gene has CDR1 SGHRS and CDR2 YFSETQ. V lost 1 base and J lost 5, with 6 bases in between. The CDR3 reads CASSLQWTGELFF. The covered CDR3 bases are TGCGCCAGCAGCTTGCAGTGGACCGGGGAG. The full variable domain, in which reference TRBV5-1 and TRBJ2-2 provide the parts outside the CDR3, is KAGVTQTPRYLIKTRGQQVTLSCSPISGHRSVSWYQQTPGQGLQFLFEYFSETQRNKGNFPGRFSGRQFSNSRSEMNVSTLELGDSALYLCASSLQWTGELFFGEGSRLTVL.

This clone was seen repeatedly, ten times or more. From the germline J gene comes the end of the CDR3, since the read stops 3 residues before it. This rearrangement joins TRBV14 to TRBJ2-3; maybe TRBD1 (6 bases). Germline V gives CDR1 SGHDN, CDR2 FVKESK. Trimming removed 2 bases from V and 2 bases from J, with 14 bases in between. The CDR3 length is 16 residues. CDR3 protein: CASSQYLGAFTDTQYF. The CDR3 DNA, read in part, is TGTGCCAGCAGCCAATATTTGGGGGCATTCACAGATACG.

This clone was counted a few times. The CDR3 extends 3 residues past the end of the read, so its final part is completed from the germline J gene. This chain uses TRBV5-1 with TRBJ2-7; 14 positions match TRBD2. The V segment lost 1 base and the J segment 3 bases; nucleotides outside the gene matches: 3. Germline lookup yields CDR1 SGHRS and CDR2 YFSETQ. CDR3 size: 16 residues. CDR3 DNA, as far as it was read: TGCGCCAGCAGCTTGATCGGGACTAGCGGGAGCTACGAG. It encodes CASSLIGTSGSYE. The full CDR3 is CASSLIGTSGSYEQYF.

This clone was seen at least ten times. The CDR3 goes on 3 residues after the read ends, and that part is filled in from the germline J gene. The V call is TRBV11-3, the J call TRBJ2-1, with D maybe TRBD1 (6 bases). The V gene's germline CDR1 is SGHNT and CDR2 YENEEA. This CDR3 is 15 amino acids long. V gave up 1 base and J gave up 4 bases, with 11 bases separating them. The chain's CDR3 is CASSLGMGAYNEQFF. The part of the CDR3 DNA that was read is TGTGCCAGCAGCTTAGGGATGGGGGCTTACAATGAG.

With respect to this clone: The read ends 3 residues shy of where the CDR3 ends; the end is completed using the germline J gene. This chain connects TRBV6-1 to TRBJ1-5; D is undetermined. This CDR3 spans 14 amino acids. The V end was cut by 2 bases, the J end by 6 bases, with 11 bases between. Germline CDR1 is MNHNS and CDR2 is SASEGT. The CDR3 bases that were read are TGTGCCAGCAGTGAAATGACCGCGGGTCAGCCC. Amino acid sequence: CASSEMTAGQP. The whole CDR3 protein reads CASSEMTAGQPQHF.

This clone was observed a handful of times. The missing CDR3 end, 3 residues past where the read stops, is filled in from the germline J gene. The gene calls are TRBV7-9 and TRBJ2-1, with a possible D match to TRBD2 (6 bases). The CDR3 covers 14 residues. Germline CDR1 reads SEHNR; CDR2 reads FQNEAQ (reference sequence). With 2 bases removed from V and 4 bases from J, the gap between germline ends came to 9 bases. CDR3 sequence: CASSLSGSYNEQFF. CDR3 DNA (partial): TGTGCCAGCAGCTTAAGCGGGTCTTACAATGAG.